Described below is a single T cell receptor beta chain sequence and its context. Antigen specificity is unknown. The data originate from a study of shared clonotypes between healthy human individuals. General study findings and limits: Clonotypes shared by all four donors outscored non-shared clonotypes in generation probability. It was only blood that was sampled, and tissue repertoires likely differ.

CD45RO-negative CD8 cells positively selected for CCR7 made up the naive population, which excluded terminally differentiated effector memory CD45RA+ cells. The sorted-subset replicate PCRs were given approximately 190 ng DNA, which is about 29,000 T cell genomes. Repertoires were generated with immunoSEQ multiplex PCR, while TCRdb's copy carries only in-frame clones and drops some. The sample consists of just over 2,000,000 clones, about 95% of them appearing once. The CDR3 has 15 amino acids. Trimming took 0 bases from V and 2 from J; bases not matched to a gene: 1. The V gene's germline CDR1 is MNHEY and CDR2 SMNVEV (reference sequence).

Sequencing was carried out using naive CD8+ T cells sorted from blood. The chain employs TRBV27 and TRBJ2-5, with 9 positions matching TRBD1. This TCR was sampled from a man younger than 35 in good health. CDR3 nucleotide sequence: TGTGCCAGCAGTTTATCGACAGGGGGACAAGAGACCCAGTACTTC. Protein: CASSLSTGGQETQYF.